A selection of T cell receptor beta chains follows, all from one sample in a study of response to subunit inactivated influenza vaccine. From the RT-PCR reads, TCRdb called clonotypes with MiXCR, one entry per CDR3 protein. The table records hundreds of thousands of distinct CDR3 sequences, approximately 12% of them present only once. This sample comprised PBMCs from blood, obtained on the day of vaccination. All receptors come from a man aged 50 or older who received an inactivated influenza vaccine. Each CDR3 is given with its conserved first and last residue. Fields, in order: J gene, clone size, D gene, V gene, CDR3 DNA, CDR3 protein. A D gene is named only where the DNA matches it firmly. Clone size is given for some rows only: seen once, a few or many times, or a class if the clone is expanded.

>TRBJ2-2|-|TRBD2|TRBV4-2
TGTGCCAGCAGCCCTTTCCTTAGCGGGGTAAACACCGGGGAGCTGTTTTTT
CASSPFLSGVNTGELFF
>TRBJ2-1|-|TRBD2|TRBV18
TGTGCCAGCTCACCACCGGGGCGAGGGAGACTAGCGGGTTTAGGTGAGCAGTTCTTC
CASSPPGRGRLAGLGEQFF
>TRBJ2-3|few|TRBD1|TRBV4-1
TGCGCCAGCAGCCAAGCGACAGGGAAGGCAGATACGCAGTATTTT
CASSQATGKADTQYF
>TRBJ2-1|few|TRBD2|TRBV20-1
TGCAGTGCTCCCAGCGGGGGGGCCCCTCGTTATGAGCAGTTCTTC
CSAPSGGAPRYEQFF
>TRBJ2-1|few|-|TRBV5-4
TGTGCCAGCAGCCAGCCAGGGGCCTACAATGAGCAGTTCTTC
CASSQPGAYNEQFF
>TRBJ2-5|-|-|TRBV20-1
TGCAGTGCTAGAGATCAGGTTAGCCCCAACCAAGAGACCCAGTACTTC
CSARDQVSPNQETQYF
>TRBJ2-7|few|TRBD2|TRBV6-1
TGTGCCAGCAGTGCCTTAGTGGGGAGGGTAGGGGACGAGCAGTACTTC
CASSALVGRVGDEQYF
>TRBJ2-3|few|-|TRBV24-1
TGTGCCACCAGTGACCCCGAGGGGCGGAGCGGCACAGATACGCAGTATTTT
CATSDPEGRSGTDTQYF
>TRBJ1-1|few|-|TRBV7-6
TGTGCCAGCAGCTTAGCGCCCGAGGGTTTAACTGAAGCTTTCTTT
CASSLAPEGLTEAFF
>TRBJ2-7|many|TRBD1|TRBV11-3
TGTGCCAGCAGCGTCATAGGGACAGGGCACGAGCAGTACTTC
CASSVIGTGHEQYF
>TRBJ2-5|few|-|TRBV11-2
TGTGCCAGCAGCCGAAGCGTGACCCAGTACTTC
CASSRSVTQYF
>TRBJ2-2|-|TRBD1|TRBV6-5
TGTGCCAGCAGTTACGTGGAGGGACAGGCTTACACCGGGGAGCTGTTTTTT
CASSYVEGQAYTGELFF
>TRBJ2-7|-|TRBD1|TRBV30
TGTGCCTGGAGTATGGGACAGGCGCCTTACGAGCAGTACTTC
CAWSMGQAPYEQYF
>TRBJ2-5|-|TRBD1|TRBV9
TGTGCCAGCAGCGTAGACCGCGGACAGGCGGAGGAGACCCAGTACTTC
CASSVDRGQAEETQYF
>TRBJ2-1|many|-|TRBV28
TGTGCCAGCAGGGACCGACAGAACTACAATGAGCAGTTCTTC
CASRDRQNYNEQFF
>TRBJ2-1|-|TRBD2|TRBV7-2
TGTGCCAGCAGCTTAGCTAGCGGGAGTCCCGATGAGCAGTTCTTC
CASSLASGSPDEQFF
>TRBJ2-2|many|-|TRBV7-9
TGTGCCAGCAGCCCCAGGGAGCCGTACACCGGGGAGCTGTTTTTT
CASSPREPYTGELFF
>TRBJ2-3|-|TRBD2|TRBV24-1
TGTGCCACCAGTGATTTTCTAGCGGGAATTCGCACAGATACGCAGTATTTT
CATSDFLAGIRTDTQYF
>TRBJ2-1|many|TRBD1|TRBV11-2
TGTGCCAGCAGCCAGGACAGGGGAGGTTTCAATGAGCAGTTCTTC
CASSQDRGGFNEQFF
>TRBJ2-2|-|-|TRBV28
TGTGCCAGCAGTCCGGGGCGGTGGGGCCGGAACACCGGGGAGCTGTTTTTT
CASSPGRWGRNTGELFF
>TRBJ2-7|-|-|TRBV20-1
TGCAGTGCAAAGAAGGGAGGCTCCAGGTACGAGCAGTACTTC
CSAKKGGSRYEQYF
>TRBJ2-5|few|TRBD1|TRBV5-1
TGCGCCAGCAGCCCCTCGGACAGGGGGACCCAGTACTTC
CASSPSDRGTQYF
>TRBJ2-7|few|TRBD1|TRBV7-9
TGTGCCAGCAGACCATCTTTCGGGACAGGGTTCTACGAGCAGTACTTC
CASRPSFGTGFYEQYF
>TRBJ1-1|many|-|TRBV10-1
TGCGCCAGCAGTGTGAAGGGTGGTACTGAAGCTTTCTTT
CASSVKGGTEAFF
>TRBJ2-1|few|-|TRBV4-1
TGCGCCAGCAGCCAAGATCTCGCTAGATTCTTCAATGAGCAGTTCTTC
CASSQDLARFFNEQFF
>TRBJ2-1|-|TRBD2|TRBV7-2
TGTGCCAGCAGCCCGCCGGGCAGCGGGAGGGGTAGGGAGCAGTTCTTC
CASSPPGSGRGREQFF
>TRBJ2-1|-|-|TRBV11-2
TGTGCCAGCAGGGACAATGAGCAGTTCTTC
CASRDNEQFF
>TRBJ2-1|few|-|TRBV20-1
TGCAGTGTTCCGTATGGTACTAGAAGGGAGCAGTTCTTC
CSVPYGTRREQFF
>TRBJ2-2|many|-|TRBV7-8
TGTGCCAGCAGCCAATTCGGGGCCCTAAACACCGGGGAGCTGTTTTTT
CASSQFGALNTGELFF